This is a list of T cell receptor beta chains from one sample in a study of beta chain features in type 1 diabetes. Repertoires were generated with immunoSEQ multiplex PCR, while TCRdb's copy carries only in-frame clones and drops some. Here the sample spans hundreds of thousands of clones, roughly a sixth being singletons. Material: naive CD4+ T cells from blood. The receptors come from a woman aged 18-29 years in good health. CDR3s leave out the opening cysteine and the closing phenylalanine or tryptophan. The order of the fields is J gene, V gene, CDR3 protein.

TRBJ2-5 TRBV7-2 ASSLVAVQETQY
TRBJ2-5 TRBV10-3 AISGNQETQY
TRBJ2-2 TRBV7-2 ASSFGTANTGELF
TRBJ2-7 TRBV10-3 AISPGRGTYEQY
TRBJ1-1 TRBV11-2 ASSQLDQGQAF
TRBJ2-1 TRBV9 ASSMGKASYNEQF
TRBJ1-5 TRBV19 ASSIWSQPQH
TRBJ2-7 TRBV5-8 ASSYSGLSSYEQY
TRBJ2-1 TRBV6-6 ASSSIAGGRYNEQF
TRBJ1-2 TRBV2 ASSPDRQRNYGYT
TRBJ2-7 TRBV7-9 ASSLTSGGYEQY
TRBJ2-6 TRBV9 ASSALVGGANVLT
TRBJ2-1 TRBV15 ATSRGSSGRLDEQF
TRBJ2-1 TRBV6-6 ASSAYNEQF
TRBJ2-3 TRBV7-2 ASSLLRTSGSPTQY
TRBJ2-7 TRBV7-2 ASSLQVWYEQY